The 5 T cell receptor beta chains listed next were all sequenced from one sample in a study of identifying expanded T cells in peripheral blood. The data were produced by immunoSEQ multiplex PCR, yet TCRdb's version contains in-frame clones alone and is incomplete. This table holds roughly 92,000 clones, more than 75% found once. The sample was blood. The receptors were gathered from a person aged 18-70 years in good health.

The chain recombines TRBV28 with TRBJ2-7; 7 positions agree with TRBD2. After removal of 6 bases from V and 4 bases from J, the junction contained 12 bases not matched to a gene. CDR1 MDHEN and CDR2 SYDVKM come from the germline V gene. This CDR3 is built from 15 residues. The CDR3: CASSLGQGGWYEQYF. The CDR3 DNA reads TGTGCCAGCAGCCTTGGGCAGGGAGGGTGGTACGAGCAGTACTTC.

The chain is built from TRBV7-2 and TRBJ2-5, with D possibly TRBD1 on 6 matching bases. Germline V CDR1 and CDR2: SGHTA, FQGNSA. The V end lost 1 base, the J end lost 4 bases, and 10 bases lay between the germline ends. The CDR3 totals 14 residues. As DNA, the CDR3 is TGTGCCAGCAGCTTAGACAGGGATACAGAGACCCAGTACTTC. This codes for CASSLDRDTETQYF.

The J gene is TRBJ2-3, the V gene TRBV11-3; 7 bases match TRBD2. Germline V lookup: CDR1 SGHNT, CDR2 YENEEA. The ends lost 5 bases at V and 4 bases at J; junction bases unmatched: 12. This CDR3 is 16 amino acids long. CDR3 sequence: CASSPSGGVTADTQYF. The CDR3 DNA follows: TGTGCCAGCAGCCCCTCGGGGGGTGTAACTGCAGATACGCAGTATTTT.

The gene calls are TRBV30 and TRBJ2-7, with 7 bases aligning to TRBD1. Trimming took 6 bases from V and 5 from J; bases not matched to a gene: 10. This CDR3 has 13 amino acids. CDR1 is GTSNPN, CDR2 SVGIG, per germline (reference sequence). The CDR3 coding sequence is TGTGCCTGCCCGACAGGGTCTGTCAACGAGCAGTACTTC. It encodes CACPTGSVNEQYF. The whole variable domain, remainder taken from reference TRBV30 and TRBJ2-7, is SQTIHQWPATLVQPVGSPLSLECTVEGTSNPNLYWYRQAAGRGLQLLFYSVGIGQISSEVPQNLSASRPQDRQFILSSKKLLLSDSGFYLCACPTGSVNEQYFGPGTRLTVT.

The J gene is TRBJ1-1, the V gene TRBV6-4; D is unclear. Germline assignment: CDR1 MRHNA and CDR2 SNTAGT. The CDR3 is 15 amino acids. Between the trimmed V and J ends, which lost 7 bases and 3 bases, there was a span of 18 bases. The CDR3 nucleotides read TGTGCCAGCACTACCCCGGACGGCGGGGACACTGAAGCTTTCTTT. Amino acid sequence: CASTTPDGGDTEAFF.